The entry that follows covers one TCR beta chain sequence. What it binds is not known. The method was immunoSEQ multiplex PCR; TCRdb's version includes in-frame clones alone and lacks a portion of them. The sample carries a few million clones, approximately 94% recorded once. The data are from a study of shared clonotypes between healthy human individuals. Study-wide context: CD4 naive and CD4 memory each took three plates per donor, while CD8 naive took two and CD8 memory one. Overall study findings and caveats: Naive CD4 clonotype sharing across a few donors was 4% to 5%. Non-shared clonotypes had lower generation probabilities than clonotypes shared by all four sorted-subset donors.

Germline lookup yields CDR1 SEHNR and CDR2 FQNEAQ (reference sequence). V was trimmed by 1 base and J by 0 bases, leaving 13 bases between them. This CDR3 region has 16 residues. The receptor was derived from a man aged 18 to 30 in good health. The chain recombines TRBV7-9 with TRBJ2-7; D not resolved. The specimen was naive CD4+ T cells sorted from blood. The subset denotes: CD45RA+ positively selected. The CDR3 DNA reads TGTGCCAGCAGCTTAGGGGCCGAGGTTAGCTCCTACGAGCAGTACTTC. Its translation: CASSLGAEVSSYEQYF.